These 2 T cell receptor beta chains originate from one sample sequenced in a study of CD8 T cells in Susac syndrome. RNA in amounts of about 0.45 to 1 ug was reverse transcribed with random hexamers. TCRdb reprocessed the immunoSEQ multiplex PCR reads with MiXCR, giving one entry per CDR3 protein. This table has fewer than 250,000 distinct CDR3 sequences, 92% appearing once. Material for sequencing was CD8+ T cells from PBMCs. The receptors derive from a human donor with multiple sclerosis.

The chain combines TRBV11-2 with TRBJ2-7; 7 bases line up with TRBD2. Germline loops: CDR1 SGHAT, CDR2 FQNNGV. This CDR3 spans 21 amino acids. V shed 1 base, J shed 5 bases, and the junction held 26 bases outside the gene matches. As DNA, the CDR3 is TGTGCCAGCAGCTTAGTTCCTGGGACCACGGGGGGAAATGGGAGACCCGACGAGCAGTACTTC. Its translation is CASSLVPGTTGGNGRPDEQYF. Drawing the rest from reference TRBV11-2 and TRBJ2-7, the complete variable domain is EAGVAQSPRYKIIEKRQSVAFWCNPISGHATLYWYQQILGQGPKLLIQFQNNGVVDDSQLPKDRFSAERLKGVDSTLKIQPAKLEDSAVYLCASSLVPGTTGGNGRPDEQYFGPGTRLTVT.

As DNA, the CDR3 is TGTGCCAGCAGCTACCGTAGCGGGAGCTCCTACGAGCAGTACTTC. Protein: CASSYRSGSSYEQYF. The V and J genes are TRBV7-8 and TRBJ2-7; 9 nucleotides line up with TRBD2. The length of the CDR3 is 15 residues. CDR1 is SGHVS and CDR2 is FQNEAQ in the germline V gene. Unmatched junction bases numbered 4, after V lost 4 bases and J lost 0 bases.